One sample yielded the 2 T cell receptor gamma chains listed below, sequenced in a study of gamma-delta chains in newborns, infants, children. TCRdb reanalysed the reads via CATT. The sample comprises roughly 230 gamma-chain clones, about 1.7% of which are singletons, and 60% to 80% rests with the top ten. Sequencing was carried out using blood. These receptors all come from a child who was a newborn, infant or young child, either healthy, febrile or measles-vaccinated (not recorded which).

A note on this clone: A read error is likely here: a far larger clone is one base away. The chain recombines TRGV9 with TRGJP. This CDR3 is built from 17 residues. Germline V gene data show CDR1 as GITISATS and CDR2 as ISYDGTV (reference sequence). The CDR3 DNA reads as TGTGCCTTGTGGGAGGTGCGCCAAGAGTCGGGCAAAAAAATCAAGGTATTT. Protein product: CALWEVRQESGKKIKVF.

This clone was detected only a few times. It is likely a read error: a sequence one base away is far more abundant. Here the CDR3 DNA reads TGTGCCTTGTGGGAGGAGTTGGGCAAAAAAACCAAGGTATTT. This translates into CALWEELGKKTKVF. V gene TRGV9 combines with J gene TRGJP. Germline V gene data show CDR1 as GITISATS and CDR2 as ISYDGTV (reference sequence). CDR3 length: 14 amino acids.